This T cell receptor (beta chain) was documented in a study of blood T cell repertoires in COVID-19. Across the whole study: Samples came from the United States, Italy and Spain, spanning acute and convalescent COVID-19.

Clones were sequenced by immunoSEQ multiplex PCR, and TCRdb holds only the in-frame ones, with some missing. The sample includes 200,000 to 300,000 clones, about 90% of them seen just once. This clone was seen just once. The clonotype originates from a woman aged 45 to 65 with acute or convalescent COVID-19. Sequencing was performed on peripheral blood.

The CDR3: CASSQAGSGNTIYF. The CDR3 coding sequence is TGCGCCAGCAGCCAAGCAGGGTCTGGAAACACCATATATTTT. The J gene is TRBJ1-3, the V gene TRBV4-3, with D tentatively TRBD1 (5 bases). From germline, CDR1 is LGHNA and CDR2 YSLEER. The ends were cut back, 1 base at V and 1 base at J, with 5 bases in the middle. The CDR3 has 14 amino acids.